Each of the 18 T cell receptor beta chains below was sequenced from the same sample in a study of cytomegalovirus exposure and HLA in healthy donors. Data came from immunoSEQ multiplex PCR; TCRdb stores just in-frame clones and leaves some out. This table holds 110,000 to 150,000 clones, 70% to 90% found once. The sequencing input was PBMCs. Receptor source: a man aged 18-30 years in good health and CMV-seronegative.

The V and J genes are TRBV7-2 and TRBJ1-5; 7 positions match TRBD1. This CDR3 is 14 amino acids long. In germline, CDR1 is SGHTA, CDR2 FQGNSA. J was trimmed by 3 bases and V by 4 bases; bases with no gene match: 3. In DNA, the CDR3 is TGTGCCAGCAGCTCGACAGGGAACAATCAGCCCCAGCATTTT. It specifies CASSSTGNNQPQHF.

The V call is TRBV9, the J call TRBJ2-1; weak D call: TRBD2 (6 bases). The CDR3 length is 17 residues. Germline-derived CDR1 and CDR2 are SGDLS and YYNGEE. V was clipped by 3 bases and J by 7 bases, with 23 bases between them. The CDR3 nucleotides are TGTGCCAGCAGCGCGTATGACGGAGGAGGGCCTTTGAATGAGCAGTTCTTC. Protein sequence: CASSAYDGGGPLNEQFF. Full variable domain (missing parts from reference TRBV9 and TRBJ2-1): DSGVTQTPKHLITATGQRVTLRCSPRSGDLSVYWYQQSLDQGLQFLIQYYNGEERAKGNILERFSAQQFPDLHSELNLSSLELGDSALYFCASSAYDGGGPLNEQFFGPGTRLTVL.

The J gene is TRBJ2-3, the V gene TRBV9; D perhaps matches TRBD2 (6 bases). CDR3 length: 15 residues. Germline V gene lookup returns CDR1 SGDLS and CDR2 YYNGEE. The V end lost 3 bases, the J end lost 2 bases, and 13 bases lay between the germline ends. CDR3 DNA sequence: TGTGCCAGCAGCGCAACTAGCCTCCCCACAGATACGCAGTATTTT. It translates to CASSATSLPTDTQYF. Full variable domain (missing parts from reference TRBV9 and TRBJ2-3): DSGVTQTPKHLITATGQRVTLRCSPRSGDLSVYWYQQSLDQGLQFLIQYYNGEERAKGNILERFSAQQFPDLHSELNLSSLELGDSALYFCASSATSLPTDTQYFGPGTRLTVL.

The chain joins TRBV28 to TRBJ1-2, with D tentatively TRBD1 (5 bases). The germline CDR1 and CDR2 sequences are MDHEN and SYDVKM. Trimming took off 7 bases at V and 8 bases at J, with 29 bases between the two ends. The CDR3 is 17 residues long. In DNA form, the CDR3 reads TGTGCCAGCACCCCCCTCGGGGGTAGGGCGGGAGGAAGGGGCTACACCTTC. It yields the protein CASTPLGGRAGGRGYTF.

This chain uses TRBV11-2 with TRBJ2-1, with a weak D call TRBD2 (5 bases). In germline, CDR1 is SGHAT, CDR2 FQNNGV. The CDR3 totals 16 residues. V lost 5 bases, J lost 7 bases, and 21 bases lay in between. The CDR3 reads CASSIDTRWAHNEQFF. For the CDR3, the DNA is TGTGCCAGCAGCATCGACACTAGGTGGGCCCATAATGAGCAGTTCTTC.

In DNA form, the CDR3 reads TGCGCCAGCAGCTTGGCCTCGGGGGGCGGAGGTAACTATGGCTACACCTTC. This translates into CASSLASGGGGNYGYTF. The chain employs TRBV5-1 and TRBJ1-2; maybe TRBD1 (6 bases). The V end was cut by 0 bases, the J end by 1 base, with 16 bases between. The V gene's germline CDR1 is SGHRS and CDR2 YFSETQ. The CDR3 is made up of 17 amino acids.

The chain combines TRBV15 with TRBJ1-4; 8 bases agree with TRBD1. Germline CDR1 is LNHNV and CDR2 is YYDKDF (reference sequence). The CDR3 consists of 17 residues. J gave up 4 bases and V 1 base, and 8 bases lay outside the gene matches. CDR3 sequence: CATSRVYSQGDNEKLFF. CDR3 nucleotides: TGTGCCACCAGCAGAGTCTATTCACAGGGGGATAATGAAAAACTGTTTTTT.

This rearrangement joins TRBV5-5 to TRBJ1-2; 9 bases align to TRBD1. Germline V lookup: CDR1 SGHKS, CDR2 YYEKEE (reference sequence). With V trimmed by 0 bases and J by 4 bases, 1 base remained unmatched. The CDR3 is 14 residues long. CDR3 nucleotide sequence: TGTGCCAGCAGCTTGGGGACAGGGGCCTATGGCTACACCTTC. Amino acids: CASSLGTGAYGYTF.

The J gene is TRBJ1-1, the V gene TRBV6-6; D is perhaps TRBD1 (6 bases). The germline CDR1 and CDR2 sequences are MNHNY and SVGAGI (reference sequence). The CDR3 covers 13 residues. V lost 7 bases to trimming and J lost 0 bases, with 9 bases between them. CDR3 amino acids: CASTRGMNTEAFF. The CDR3 DNA sequence: TGTGCCAGCACCAGGGGCATGAACACTGAAGCTTTCTTT.

This rearrangement joins TRBV27 to TRBJ2-3; 7 nucleotides line up with TRBD2. The CDR3 has 15 amino acids. Germline loops: CDR1 MNHEY, CDR2 SMNVEV (reference sequence). The V segment lost 6 bases and the J segment 0 bases; nucleotides outside the gene matches: 6. CDR3 nucleotide sequence: TGTGCCAGCAGCGATCGGGGGGTAAGCACAGATACGCAGTATTTT. This gives the protein CASSDRGVSTDTQYF.

This clone showed up just once. The chain is built from TRBV7-2 and TRBJ1-4; possibly TRBD1 for D (5 bases). Germline V CDR1 and CDR2: SGHTA, FQGNSA. V dropped 4 bases and J dropped 5 bases, with 17 bases sitting between them. The CDR3 sequence is 16 residues long. DNA of the CDR3: TGTGCCAGCAGCTACGGAATCGGGGGTGAGAATGAAAAACTGTTTTTT. Encoded protein: CASSYGIGGENEKLFF. Full variable domain (outside the CDR3, taken from reference TRBV7-2 and TRBJ1-4): GAGVSQSPSNKVTEKGKDVELRCDPISGHTALYWYRQSLGQGLEFLIYFQGNSAPDKSGLPSDRFSAERTGGSVSTLTIQRTQQEDSAVYLCASSYGIGGENEKLFFGSGTQLSVL.

The chain combines TRBV5-4 with TRBJ2-1; 9 bases are a match to TRBD2. Germline V gives CDR1 SGHNT, CDR2 YYREEE (reference sequence). The CDR3 has 15 residues. V dropped 3 bases and J dropped 5; count of bases not matched to a gene: 6. The CDR3 here is CASSSGTSSNNEQFF. CDR3 sequence (DNA): TGTGCCAGCAGCTCCGGGACTAGCAGTAACAATGAGCAGTTCTTC.

The chain is built from TRBV7-2 and TRBJ2-1, with 10 bases aligning to TRBD2. J was trimmed by 4 bases and V by 6 bases; bases with no gene match: 6. This CDR3 comprises 15 residues. Germline loops: CDR1 SGHTA, CDR2 FQGNSA. The CDR3 bases are TGTGCCAGCAGACCCGGGACTAGCGAGTACAATGAGCAGTTCTTC. Amino acids: CASRPGTSEYNEQFF.

The rearrangement uses TRBV25-1 and TRBJ1-1, with 9 bases aligning to TRBD1. CDR1 and CDR2 from the germline V gene are MGHDK and SYGVNS. This CDR3 has 14 residues. The V gene end was trimmed by 4 bases and the J gene end by 3 bases; junction bases not matched to a gene: 3. The CDR3 spells CASSATGGYTEAFF. The DNA for the CDR3 is TGTGCCAGCAGTGCGACAGGGGGATACACTGAAGCTTTCTTT.

This sequence joins TRBV5-1 and TRBJ2-3; TRBD2 is a possible D gene (6 bases). The CDR3 runs 15 residues. V was clipped by 0 bases and J by 3 bases, with 11 bases between them. Looked up from germline, CDR1 is SGHRS and CDR2 is YFSETQ. The chain's CDR3 is CASSLGGGGTDTQYF. CDR3 in DNA: TGCGCCAGCAGCTTGGGCGGAGGAGGGACAGATACGCAGTATTTT.

The chain carries TRBV6-1 and TRBJ1-2, with 9 bases lining up with TRBD1. CDR3 length: 14 residues. J lost 7 bases, V lost 6 bases, and 9 bases had no gene match. From germline, CDR1 is MNHNS and CDR2 SASEGT. CDR3 sequence reads: CASSDRGGLGGYTF. CDR3 in DNA: TGTGCCAGCAGCGACAGGGGGGGACTGGGTGGCTACACCTTC.

The sample holds one count of this clone. This chain joins TRBV6-4 and TRBJ2-1, with a weak D call TRBD2 (6 bases). Trimming left V 3 bases short and J 0 bases short, with 12 bases between. Looked up from germline, CDR1 is MRHNA and CDR2 is SNTAGT. The CDR3 covers 16 residues. The chain's CDR3 is CASSELARSSYNEQFF. The CDR3 nucleotides read TGTGCCAGCAGTGAGCTAGCGCGTAGCTCCTACAATGAGCAGTTCTTC.

CDR3: CASSLVGSGVYEQYF. The DNA for the CDR3 is TGTGCCAGCAGCTTAGTCGGTAGCGGGGTCTACGAGCAGTACTTC. V is TRBV7-8 and J is TRBJ2-7, with TRBD2 identical over 8 bases. Germline-derived CDR1 and CDR2 are SGHVS and FQNEAQ. The CDR3 is 15 amino acids. The junction had 5 bases not matched to a gene; V was cut back by 1 base and J by 3 bases.